This passage covers 7 T cell receptor beta chains from one sample sequenced in a study of shared clonotypes between healthy human individuals. The repertoire was sequenced with immunoSEQ multiplex PCR; TCRdb's copy has only in-frame clones and lacks some. The data show 2,500,000 or so clones, with around 90% seen just once and around 0.14% held by the top ten. Sequencing was performed on naive CD4+ T cells sorted from blood. Subset denoted: CD45RA+ positively selected. These receptors all come from a man aged 18 to 30 in good health.

This clone appeared a single time. Other DNA sequences in this sample translate to the same CDR3. This rearrangement joins TRBV7-2 to TRBJ2-3; D unclear. The germline gives CDR1 SGHTA, CDR2 FQGNSA. The ends were cut back, 5 bases at V and 4 bases at J, with 7 bases in the middle. There are 12 residues in the CDR3. The CDR3 protein is CASSLFADTQYF. As DNA, the CDR3 is TGTGCCAGCAGCCTATTTGCAGATACGCAGTATTTT.

The V call is TRBV10-3, the J call TRBJ1-3; TRBD1 matches 7 bases. Looked up from germline, CDR1 is ENHRY and CDR2 is SYGVKD. Trimming took 8 bases from V and 4 from J; bases not matched to a gene: 2. The CDR3 extends over 12 amino acids. CDR3 sequence (DNA): TGTGCCATCGGACAGGCCGGAAACACCATATATTTT. Amino acid sequence: CAIGQAGNTIYF.

The CDR3 here is CASSFQGKTGELFF. CDR3 nucleotide sequence: TGTGCCAGCAGTTTCCAGGGAAAAACCGGGGAGCTGTTTTTT. The chain uses TRBV27 and TRBJ2-2, with D possibly TRBD1 on 5 matching bases. CDR1 MNHEY and CDR2 SMNVEV come from the germline V gene (reference sequence). This CDR3 has 14 amino acids. V dropped 3 bases and J dropped 5 bases, with 10 bases sitting between them.

J is TRBJ2-7 and V is TRBV30, with 7 bases identical to TRBD1. The CDR3 contains 11 residues. With V trimmed by 8 bases and J by 5 bases, 6 bases remained unmatched. CDR1 and CDR2 (germline): GTSNPN, SVGIG (reference sequence). CDR3 nucleotide sequence: TGTGCCCGGGGCACAGGGGACGAGCAGTACTTC. Translating gives CARGTGDEQYF.

This chain links TRBV7-2 with TRBJ2-1; TRBD2 agrees at 10 bases. Germline values: CDR1 SGHTA, CDR2 FQGNSA. The CDR3 covers 14 residues. V lost 8 bases and J lost 4; bases outside the gene matches: 5. In DNA, the CDR3 is TGTGCCAGCGGGAAAGCGGGAGGGTACAATGAGCAGTTCTTC. This sequence encodes CASGKAGGYNEQFF.

The J gene is TRBJ1-2, the V gene TRBV27; D may be TRBD1 (5 bases). CDR1 and CDR2 from the germline V gene are MNHEY and SMNVEV (reference sequence). V gave up 5 bases and J gave up 0 bases, with 19 bases separating them. CDR3 length: 17 residues. The DNA for the CDR3 is TGTGCCAGCAGTCCTTTATTCGGCCAGGGACCTAACTATGGCTACACCTTC. Its translation is CASSPLFGQGPNYGYTF.

The chain joins TRBV10-3 to TRBJ1-4; the D is unclear. The CDR3 extends over 14 amino acids. Germline CDR1 reads ENHRY; CDR2 reads SYGVKD. Trimming stripped 0 bases from V and 8 bases from J, with 10 bases between. The CDR3 sequence: CAISESWTQEKLFF. DNA for the CDR3: TGTGCCATCAGTGAGTCCTGGACGCAAGAAAAACTGTTTTTT.